This T cell receptor (beta chain) originates from a study of cytomegalovirus exposure and HLA in healthy donors. General study findings and limits: Cytomegalovirus-associated status was assigned to about 170 TCR beta chains. Confirmation in vitro established that a few CMV-associated chains were specific for CMV antigens.

Separation from the approximately 660-subject first cohort characterized the roughly 130-subject validation cohort, to which the donors belonged. A few counts support this clone. What it binds is not known. CDR3 length equals 15 residues. Losses at the gene ends were 8 bases for V and 0 bases for J; bases not matched to a gene: 5. Germline CDR1 and CDR2: SEHNR and FQNEAQ (reference sequence). The table came from immunoSEQ multiplex PCR; TCRdb's copy has only in-frame clones and leaves some out. The repertoire includes more than 300,000 clones, roughly 85% of them detected once, and around 0.84% sits in the top ten.

This sequence was found in a woman between 18 and 29 years old in good health and CMV-seronegative. The sample taken for sequencing was PBMCs. The chain employs TRBV7-9 and TRBJ1-5; 9 positions agree with TRBD1. CDR3 coding DNA: TGTGCCAGCGGGACAGGGATCTATAGCAATCAGCCCCAGCATTTT. The encoded protein is CASGTGIYSNQPQHF.